This T cell receptor beta chain appears in the sequencing data of a study of cytomegalovirus exposure and HLA in healthy donors. PCR was performed using 60 Vbeta and 13 Jbeta primers. TCRdb's table, derived via immunoSEQ multiplex PCR, lists solely in-frame clones and lacks some. The sample comprises roughly 120,000 clones, about 81% of which are singletons, and less than 2% rests with the top ten. There are 13 residues in the CDR3. V was clipped by 6 bases and J by 7 bases; unmatched bases: 6. The germline V gene encodes CDR1 SQVTM and CDR2 ANQGSEA. The clonotype comes from a man aged 40-49 years in good health and CMV-seronegative. The chain has TRBV29-1 and TRBJ1-2, with 12 bases aligning to TRBD1. Sequencing was carried out using PBMCs. This CDR3 reads CSVDGTGGFGYTF. The CDR3 nucleotides are TGCAGCGTGGACGGGACAGGGGGCTTTGGCTACACCTTC. The variable domain in full, with the rest retrieved from reference TRBV29-1 and TRBJ1-2, is SAVISQKPSRDICQRGTSLTIQCQVDSQVTMMFWYRQQPGQSLTLIATANQGSEATYESGFVIDKFPISRPNLTFSTLTVSNMSPEDSSIYLCSVDGTGGFGYTFGSGTRLTVV.